These 26 T cell receptor beta chains share one sample of origin, sequenced in a study of CD8 T cells in Susac syndrome. The authors reverse transcribed roughly 0.5 to 1 ug RNA with random hexamers. One entry per CDR3 protein results from TCRdb running MiXCR on the immunoSEQ multiplex PCR reads. The repertoire has some 450,000 distinct CDR3 sequences, more than 80% of them found once; the top ten carry more than 0.09%. Sample: CD8+ T cells from PBMCs. The receptors shown here come from a human donor with multiple sclerosis.

V gene TRBV28 combines with J gene TRBJ1-3; D gene uncertain. Trimming took 6 bases from V and 3 from J, leaving 3 bases between them. This CDR3 region has 11 residues. Germline V gene data show CDR1 as MDHEN and CDR2 as SYDVKM. The CDR3 spells CASRFGNTIYF. The CDR3 DNA reads as TGTGCCAGCAGATTTGGAAACACCATATATTTT.

V usage is TRBV29-1 and J usage is TRBJ2-2, with 7 nucleotides matching TRBD2. CDR1 and CDR2 (germline): SQVTM, ANQGSEA. CDR3 size: 17 residues. The ends lost 0 bases at V and 1 base at J; junction bases unmatched: 8. The CDR3 DNA is TGCAGCGTTGAAGATCTTCACAGCGGGGTGAACACCGGGGAGCTGTTTTTT. Amino acid sequence: CSVEDLHSGVNTGELFF.

The chain has TRBV7-8 and TRBJ1-5; perhaps TRBD1 as D (5 bases). Looked up from germline, CDR1 is SGHVS and CDR2 is FQNEAQ. Trimming stripped 1 base from V and 3 bases from J, with 10 bases between. The CDR3 length is 15 residues. The CDR3 bases are TGTGCCAGCAGCTTAGACAGGTCCTTCAATCAGCCCCAGCATTTT. This codes for CASSLDRSFNQPQHF.

The genes are TRBV6-2 or TRBV6-3 and TRBJ2-5, with D tentatively TRBD2 (6 bases). Germline V gives CDR1 MNHEY, CDR2 SVGEGT. Trimming stripped 11 bases from V and 0 bases from J, with 13 bases between. This CDR3 has 13 residues. Here the CDR3 DNA reads TGTGCCTCCCGTCGGGGGTACCAAGAGACCCAGTACTTC. Its protein product is CASRRGYQETQYF.

The J gene is TRBJ2-7, the V gene TRBV10-3, with D uncertain. The ends were cut back, 5 bases at V and 0 bases at J, with 14 bases in the middle. This CDR3 has 15 amino acids. In germline, CDR1 is ENHRY, CDR2 SYGVKD. The DNA for the CDR3 is TGTGCCATCAGTACATTGGACGGTGGCTCCTACGAGCAGTACTTC. This codes for CAISTLDGGSYEQYF.

The chain has TRBV27 and TRBJ2-1, with 10 bases that match TRBD1. The length of the CDR3 is 16 residues. J was trimmed by 6 bases and V by 0 bases; bases with no gene match: 5. CDR1 and CDR2 (germline): MNHEY, SMNVEV (reference sequence). CDR3 loop: CASSLSGQGISNEQFF. CDR3 nucleotide sequence: TGTGCCAGCAGTTTATCGGGACAGGGGATCTCCAATGAGCAGTTCTTC.

This sequence joins TRBV27 and TRBJ2-2; D gene uncertain. Germline CDR1 is MNHEY and CDR2 is SMNVEV (reference sequence). The CDR3 runs 15 residues. Between the trimmed V and J ends, which lost 1 base and 1 base, there was a span of 7 bases. The CDR3 DNA follows: TGTGCCAGCAGTTTATGGCAGCTGAACACCGGGGAGCTGTTTTTT. Residues: CASSLWQLNTGELFF.

The chain carries TRBV27 and TRBJ2-7; 7 bases map to TRBD1. After removal of 1 base from V and 2 bases from J, the junction contained 5 bases not matched to a gene. This CDR3 has 15 amino acids. In germline, CDR1 is MNHEY, CDR2 SMNVEV (reference sequence). This chain's CDR3 is CASSLYRTGPYEQYF. The CDR3 DNA follows: TGTGCCAGCAGTTTATATAGGACAGGACCCTACGAGCAGTACTTC.

CDR3 nucleotide sequence: TGTGCCAGCAGTTTAGCGAGCGGAACTCGCACAGATACGCAGTATTTT. Translated, it gives CASSLASGTRTDTQYF. This chain links TRBV27 with TRBJ2-3, with D possibly matching TRBD2 (5 bases). Germline CDR1 reads MNHEY; CDR2 reads SMNVEV (reference sequence). The CDR3 totals 16 residues. V lost 2 bases and J lost 1, with 13 bases in between.

This rearrangement joins TRBV10-1 to TRBJ2-1, with TRBD2 matching 7 bases. V gave up 0 bases and J gave up 0 bases; unmatched junction bases: 2. The CDR3 totals 16 residues. Germline V CDR1 and CDR2: WNHNN, SYGVQD (reference sequence). CDR3 nucleotides: TGCGCCAGCAGTGAGTCGGCGGGAGTCTCCTACAATGAGCAGTTCTTC. This codes for CASSESAGVSYNEQFF.

The chain employs TRBV27 and TRBJ1-5; 7 bases match TRBD1. This CDR3 is 14 amino acids long. Losses at the gene ends were 8 bases for V and 6 bases for J; bases not matched to a gene: 10. Per the germline V gene, CDR1 is MNHEY and CDR2 is SMNVEV (reference sequence). In DNA, the CDR3 is TGTGCCAGCGGACCGACAGGGTTTACTCAGCCCCAGCATTTT. It specifies CASGPTGFTQPQHF.

The rearrangement joins TRBV11-2 to TRBJ2-2; D is uncertain. The CDR3 is 15 amino acids. V lost 5 bases, J lost 7 bases, and 17 bases lay in between. Germline CDR1 and CDR2: SGHAT and FQNNGV. CDR3 in amino acids: CASSVSALIGGELFF. CDR3 nucleotide sequence: TGTGCCAGCAGCGTGAGTGCATTAATCGGCGGGGAGCTGTTTTTT.

This rearrangement joins TRBV30 to TRBJ2-7; unclear D gene. This CDR3 is 12 amino acids long. The germline V gene encodes CDR1 GTSNPN and CDR2 SVGIG (reference sequence). Trimming left V 3 bases short and J 6 bases short, with 12 bases between. The CDR3 DNA sequence: TGTGCCTGGAGCCCCTCAGTGGGCGAGCAGTACTTC. It specifies CAWSPSVGEQYF.

This clonotype was picked up one time. The chain joins TRBV4-1 to TRBJ2-7; TRBD1 aligns across 8 bases. V trimming: 3 bases; J trimming: 2 bases; junction bases outside the gene matches: 9. Germline V gene lookup returns CDR1 MGHRA and CDR2 YSYEKL. CDR3 length equals 16 residues. CDR3 sequence reads: CASSQGQDRTPYEQYF. The CDR3 nucleotides read TGCGCCAGCAGCCAGGGACAGGATAGAACTCCCTACGAGCAGTACTTC.

V gene TRBV29-1 combines with J gene TRBJ2-2; D unresolved. Germline loops: CDR1 SQVTM, CDR2 ANQGSEA. CDR3 length equals 12 residues. Between the trimmed V and J ends, which lost 5 bases and 7 bases, there was a span of 11 bases. The CDR3 reads CSVFWGSGELFF. CDR3 DNA: TGCAGCGTTTTCTGGGGTAGCGGGGAGCTGTTTTTT.

The chain uses TRBV7-9 and TRBJ2-7; TRBD1 aligns across 7 bases. Germline V CDR1 and CDR2: SEHNR, FQNEAQ (reference sequence). V was clipped by 9 bases and J by 0 bases; unmatched bases: 11. This CDR3 is 15 amino acids long. The DNA for the CDR3 is TGTGCCAGTAGTAGCACCGGGACAGCCTCCTACGAGCAGTACTTC. Protein product: CASSSTGTASYEQYF.

V is TRBV20-1 and J is TRBJ1-1, with TRBD1 identical over 7 bases. Germline V lookup: CDR1 DFQATT, CDR2 SNEGSKA (reference sequence). The trim removed 6 bases at V and 7 bases at J, leaving 8 bases unmatched. The CDR3 is 12 amino acids. The CDR3 sequence: CSAETRGSEAFF. The CDR3, as DNA: TGCAGTGCGGAAACCAGGGGGAGTGAAGCTTTCTTT.

The chain couples TRBV12-2 to TRBJ1-1; the listed D gene, TRBD1, was not tested against the DNA. TRBV12-2 counts as a pseudogene. This CDR3 is built from 18 residues. The CDR3: CASRLALVDRGHNTEAFF. CDR3 bases: TGTGCAAGTCGCTTAGCCCTGGTTGACAGGGGGCATAACACTGAAGCTTTCTTT.

V usage is TRBV5-6 and J usage is TRBJ2-5; D might be TRBD1 or TRBD2, each matching 5 bases. The CDR3 runs to 15 residues. CDR1 is SGHDT and CDR2 is YYEEEE in the germline V gene. Between the trimmed V and J ends, which lost 5 bases and 4 bases, there was a span of 18 bases. Written as DNA, the CDR3 is TGTGCCAGCAGTCCCACGACCGGGACGGCAGAGACCCAGTACTTC. As protein: CASSPTTGTAETQYF.

The V gene is TRBV6-5, the J gene TRBJ2-3; 7 bases match TRBD1. Germline CDR1 reads MNHEY; CDR2 reads SVGAGI. V shed 0 bases and J 2 bases; nucleotides not matched to a gene: 5. This CDR3 has 16 amino acids. CDR3 DNA: TGTGCCAGCAGTTACTCCTCGACAGGGAACACAGATACGCAGTATTTT. Its translation: CASSYSSTGNTDTQYF.

The J gene is TRBJ2-7, the V gene TRBV28; D gene ambiguous. The CDR3 consists of 15 residues. The germline V gene has CDR1 MDHEN and CDR2 SYDVKM. Between the trimmed V and J ends, which lost 2 bases and 2 bases, there was a span of 13 bases. The CDR3 protein is CASSLTPATAYEQYF. DNA for the CDR3: TGTGCCAGCAGTTTAACCCCAGCGACCGCCTACGAGCAGTACTTC. The complete variable domain, with remaining parts taken from reference TRBV28 and TRBJ2-7, reads DVKVTQSSRYLVKRTGEKVFLECVQDMDHENMFWYRQDPGLGLRLIYFSYDVKMKEKGDIPEGYSVSREKKERFSLILESASTNQTSMYLCASSLTPATAYEQYFGPGTRLTVT.

This chain connects TRBV21-1 to TRBJ2-1; TRBD2 is the table's D call, not checked against the DNA. TRBV21-1 has pseudogene status. This CDR3 contains 16 residues. CDR3 region: CASSARPAAYSNEQFF. The CDR3 coding sequence is TGTGCCAGCAGCGCCCGACCCGCGGCGTATAGCAATGAGCAGTTCTTC.

V and J are TRBV10-2 and TRBJ2-5; D may be TRBD1 (6 bases). Germline V gives CDR1 WSHSY, CDR2 SAAADI. Trimming took off 8 bases at V and 2 bases at J, with 15 bases between the two ends. The CDR3 runs 14 residues. The CDR3 coding sequence is TGCGCCAGCGGATGGACAGCTACTCAAGAGACCCAGTACTTC. It translates to CASGWTATQETQYF.

The chain links TRBV7-3 to TRBJ2-1, with TRBD2 matching 7 bases. Trimming cost V 0 bases and J 8 bases; bases outside gene matches: 10. CDR1 is SGHTA and CDR2 is FQGTGA in the germline V gene. CDR3 size: 16 residues. The CDR3 loop is CASSLTIQRGFDEQFF. The DNA for the CDR3 is TGTGCCAGCAGCTTAACGATCCAGCGGGGCTTCGATGAGCAGTTCTTC.

The CDR3 bases are TGTGCCAGCATGCGGGCTAGCCCTAGGGGCGGGGAGCTGTTTTTT. Its protein is CASMRASPRGGELFF. The genes are TRBV28 and TRBJ2-2, with D tentatively TRBD1 or TRBD2 (5 bases each). The germline gives CDR1 MDHEN, CDR2 SYDVKM. With 7 bases removed from V and 7 bases from J, the gap between germline ends came to 19 bases. This CDR3 is built from 15 residues.

This clonotype was seen only a few times. This rearrangement joins TRBV27 to TRBJ1-6; D unresolved. There are 13 residues in the CDR3. Germline values: CDR1 MNHEY, CDR2 SMNVEV (reference sequence). V lost 3 bases and J lost 8, with 8 bases in between. The CDR3 is CASSFRFDSPLHF. The DNA for the CDR3 is TGTGCCAGCAGTTTTCGGTTTGATTCACCCCTCCACTTT.